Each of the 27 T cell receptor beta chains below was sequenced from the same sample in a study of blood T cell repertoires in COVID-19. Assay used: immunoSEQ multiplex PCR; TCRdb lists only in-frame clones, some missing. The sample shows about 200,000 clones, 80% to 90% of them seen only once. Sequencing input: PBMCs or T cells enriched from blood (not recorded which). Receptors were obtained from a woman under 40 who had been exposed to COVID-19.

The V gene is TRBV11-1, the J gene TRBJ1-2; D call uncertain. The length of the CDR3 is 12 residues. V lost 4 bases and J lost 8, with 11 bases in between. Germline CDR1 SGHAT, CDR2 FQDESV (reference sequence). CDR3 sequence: CASSSSGRGYTF. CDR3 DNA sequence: TGTGCCAGCAGCTCCAGCGGACGCGGCTACACCTTC.

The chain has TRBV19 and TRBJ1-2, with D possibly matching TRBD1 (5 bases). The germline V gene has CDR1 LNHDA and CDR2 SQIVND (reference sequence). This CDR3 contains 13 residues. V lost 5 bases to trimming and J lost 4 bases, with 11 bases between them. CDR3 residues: CASSVDTFYGYTF. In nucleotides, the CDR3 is TGTGCCAGTAGTGTGGACACTTTCTATGGCTACACCTTC.

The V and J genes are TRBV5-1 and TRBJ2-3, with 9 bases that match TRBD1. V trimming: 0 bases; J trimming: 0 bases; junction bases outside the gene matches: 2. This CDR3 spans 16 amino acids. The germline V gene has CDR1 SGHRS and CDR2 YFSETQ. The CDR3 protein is CASSLEGQGSTDTQYF. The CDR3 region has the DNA TGCGCCAGCAGCTTGGAAGGACAGGGGAGCACAGATACGCAGTATTTT.

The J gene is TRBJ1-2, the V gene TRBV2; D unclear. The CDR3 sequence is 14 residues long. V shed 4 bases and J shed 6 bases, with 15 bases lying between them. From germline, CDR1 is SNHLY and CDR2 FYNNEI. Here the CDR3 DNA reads TGTGCCAGCAGTGTAGCGGGCGCTCGGAATGGCTACACCTTC. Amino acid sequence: CASSVAGARNGYTF.

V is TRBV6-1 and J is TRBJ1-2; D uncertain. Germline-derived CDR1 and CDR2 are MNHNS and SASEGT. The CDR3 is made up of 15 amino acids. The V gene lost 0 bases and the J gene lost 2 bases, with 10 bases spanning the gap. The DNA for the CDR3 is TGTGCCAGCAGTGAAGCGCCCGGGGAAAACTATGGCTACACCTTC. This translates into CASSEAPGENYGYTF.

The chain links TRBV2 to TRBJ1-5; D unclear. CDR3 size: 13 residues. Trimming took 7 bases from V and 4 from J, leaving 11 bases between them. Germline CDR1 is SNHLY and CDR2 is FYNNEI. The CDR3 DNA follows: TGTGCCAGCACACGGCAGACTAATCAGCCCCAGCATTTT. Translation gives CASTRQTNQPQHF.

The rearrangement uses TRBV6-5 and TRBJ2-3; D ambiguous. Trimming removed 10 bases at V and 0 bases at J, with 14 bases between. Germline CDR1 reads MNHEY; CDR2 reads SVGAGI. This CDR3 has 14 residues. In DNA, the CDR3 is TGTGCCACCCGGCCACAGTCTAGCACAGATACGCAGTATTTT. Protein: CATRPQSSTDTQYF.

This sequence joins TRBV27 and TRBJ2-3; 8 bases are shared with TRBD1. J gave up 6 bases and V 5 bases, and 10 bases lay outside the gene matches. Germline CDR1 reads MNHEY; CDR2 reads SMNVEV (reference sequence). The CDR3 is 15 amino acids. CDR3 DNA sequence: TGTGCCAGCAGTCCCAGGGGGCGAAGTACGGATACGCAGTATTTT. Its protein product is CASSPRGRSTDTQYF.

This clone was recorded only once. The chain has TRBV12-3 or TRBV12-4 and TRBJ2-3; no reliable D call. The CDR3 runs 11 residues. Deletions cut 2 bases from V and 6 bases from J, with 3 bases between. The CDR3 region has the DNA TGTGCCAGCAGTTTACAGGATACGCAGTATTTT. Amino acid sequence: CASSLQDTQYF.

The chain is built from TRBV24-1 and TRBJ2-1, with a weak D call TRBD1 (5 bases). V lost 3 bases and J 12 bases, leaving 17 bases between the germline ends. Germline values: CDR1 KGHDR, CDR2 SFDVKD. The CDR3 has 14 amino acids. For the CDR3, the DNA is TGTGCCACCAGTGATCCCCGACAGCCCGGACCGCAGTTCTTC. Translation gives CATSDPRQPGPQFF.

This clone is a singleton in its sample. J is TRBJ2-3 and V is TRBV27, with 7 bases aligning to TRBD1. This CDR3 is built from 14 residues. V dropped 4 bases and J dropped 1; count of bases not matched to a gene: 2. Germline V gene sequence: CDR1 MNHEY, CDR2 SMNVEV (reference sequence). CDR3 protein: CASSWGTGTDTQYF. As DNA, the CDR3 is TGTGCCAGCAGTTGGGGGACAGGCACAGATACGCAGTATTTT.

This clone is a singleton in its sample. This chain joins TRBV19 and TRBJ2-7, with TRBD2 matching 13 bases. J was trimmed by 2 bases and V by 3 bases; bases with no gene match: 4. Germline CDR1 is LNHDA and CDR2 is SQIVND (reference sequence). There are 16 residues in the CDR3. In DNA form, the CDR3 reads TGTGCCAGTAGTATCGGGACTAGCGGGGTTGCCTACGAGCAGTACTTC. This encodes CASSIGTSGVAYEQYF.

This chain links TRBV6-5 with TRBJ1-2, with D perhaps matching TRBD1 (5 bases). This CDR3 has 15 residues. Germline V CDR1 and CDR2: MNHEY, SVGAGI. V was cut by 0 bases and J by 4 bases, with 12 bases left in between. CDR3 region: CASSYSTGGVYGYTF. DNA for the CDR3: TGTGCCAGCAGTTACTCGACGGGGGGGGTCTATGGCTACACCTTC.

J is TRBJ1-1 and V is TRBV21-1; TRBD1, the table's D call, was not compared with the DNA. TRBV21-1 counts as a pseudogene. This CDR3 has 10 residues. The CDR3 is CARERGLAFF. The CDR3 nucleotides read TGTGCCAGAGAGAGGGGGTTGGCTTTCTTT.

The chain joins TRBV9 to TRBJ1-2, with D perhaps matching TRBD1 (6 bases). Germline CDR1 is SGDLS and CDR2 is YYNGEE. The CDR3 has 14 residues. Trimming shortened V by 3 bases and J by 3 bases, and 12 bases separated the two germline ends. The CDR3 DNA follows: TGTGCCAGCAGCGCCGAGAAGGGGGACTATGGCTACACCTTC. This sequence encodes CASSAEKGDYGYTF.

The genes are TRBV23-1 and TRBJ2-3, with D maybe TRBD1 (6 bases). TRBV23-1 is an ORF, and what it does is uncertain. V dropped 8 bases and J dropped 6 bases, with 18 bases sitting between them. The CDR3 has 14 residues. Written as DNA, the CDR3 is TGCGCCAGCCGACAGGTCCCCACGGGGGATACGCAGTATTTT. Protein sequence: CASRQVPTGDTQYF.

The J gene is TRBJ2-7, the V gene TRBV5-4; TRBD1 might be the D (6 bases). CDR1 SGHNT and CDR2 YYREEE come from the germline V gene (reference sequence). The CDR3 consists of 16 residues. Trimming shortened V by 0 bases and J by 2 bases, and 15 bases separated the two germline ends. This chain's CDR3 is CASSLAGQTGPYEQYF. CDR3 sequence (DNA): TGTGCCAGCAGCTTGGCCGGCCAAACAGGGCCCTACGAGCAGTACTTC. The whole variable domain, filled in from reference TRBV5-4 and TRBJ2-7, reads ETGVTQSPTHLIKTRGQQVTLRCSSQSGHNTVSWYQQALGQGPQFIFQYYREEENGRGNFPPRFSGLQFPNYSSELNVNALELDDSALYLCASSLAGQTGPYEQYFGPGTRLTVT.

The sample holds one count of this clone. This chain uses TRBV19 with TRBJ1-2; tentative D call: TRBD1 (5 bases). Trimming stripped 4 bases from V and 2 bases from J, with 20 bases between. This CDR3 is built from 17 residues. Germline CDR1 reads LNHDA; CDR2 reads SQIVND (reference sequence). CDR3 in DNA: TGTGCCAGTAGTACACTGACAGCCAATGGGGCCAACTATGGCTACACCTTC. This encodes CASSTLTANGANYGYTF.

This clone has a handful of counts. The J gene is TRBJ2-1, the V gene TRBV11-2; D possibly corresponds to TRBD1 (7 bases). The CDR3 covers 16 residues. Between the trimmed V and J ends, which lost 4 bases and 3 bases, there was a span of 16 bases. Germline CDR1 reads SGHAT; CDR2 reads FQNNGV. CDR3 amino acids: CASSSPGGLGYNEQFF. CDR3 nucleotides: TGTGCCAGCAGCTCGCCAGGGGGGCTAGGCTACAATGAGCAGTTCTTC.

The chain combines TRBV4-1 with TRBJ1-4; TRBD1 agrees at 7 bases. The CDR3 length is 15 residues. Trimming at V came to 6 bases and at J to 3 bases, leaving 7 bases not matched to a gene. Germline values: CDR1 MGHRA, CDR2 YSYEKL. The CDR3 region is CASRSTGEANEKLFF. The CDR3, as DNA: TGCGCCAGCAGATCCACAGGGGAGGCTAATGAAAAACTGTTTTTT.

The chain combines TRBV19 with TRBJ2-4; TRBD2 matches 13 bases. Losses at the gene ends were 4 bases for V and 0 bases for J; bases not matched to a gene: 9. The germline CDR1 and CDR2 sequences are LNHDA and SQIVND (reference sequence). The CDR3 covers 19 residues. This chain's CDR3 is CASSKRTSGGDLAKNIQYF. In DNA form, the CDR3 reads TGTGCCAGTAGTAAAAGGACTAGCGGGGGTGACCTAGCCAAAAACATTCAGTACTTC.

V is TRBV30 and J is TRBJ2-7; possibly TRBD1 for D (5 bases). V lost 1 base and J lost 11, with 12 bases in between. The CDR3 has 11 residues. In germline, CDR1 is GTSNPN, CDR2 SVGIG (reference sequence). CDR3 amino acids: CAWSGIGEKYF. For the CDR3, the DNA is TGTGCCTGGAGTGGGATAGGGGAAAAGTACTTC.

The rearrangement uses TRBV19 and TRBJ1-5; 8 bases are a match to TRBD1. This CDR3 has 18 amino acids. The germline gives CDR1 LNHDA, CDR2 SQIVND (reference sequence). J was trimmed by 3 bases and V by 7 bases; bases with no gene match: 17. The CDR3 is CASTTRGTGGMPNQPQHF. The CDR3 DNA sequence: TGTGCCAGTACCACGCGGGGGACAGGTGGTATGCCCAATCAGCCCCAGCATTTT.

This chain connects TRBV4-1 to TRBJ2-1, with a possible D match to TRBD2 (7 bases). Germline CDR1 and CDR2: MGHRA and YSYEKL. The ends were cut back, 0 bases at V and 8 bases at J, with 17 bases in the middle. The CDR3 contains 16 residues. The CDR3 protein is CASSQDLRGGSDEQFF. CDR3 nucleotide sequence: TGCGCCAGCAGCCAAGATTTAAGGGGGGGCTCCGATGAGCAGTTCTTC.

The CDR3 bases are TGTGCCAGCCCCCCAGGGTCTAACTATGGCTACACCTTC. Residues: CASPPGSNYGYTF. The chain combines TRBV2 with TRBJ1-2; maybe TRBD1 (5 bases). The CDR3 has 13 amino acids. Germline V gene sequence: CDR1 SNHLY, CDR2 FYNNEI. The V end was cut by 8 bases, the J end by 0 bases, with 10 bases between. Filled out from reference TRBV2 and TRBJ1-2, the complete variable domain reads EPEVTQTPSHQVTQMGQEVILRCVPISNHLYFYWYRQILGQKVEFLVSFYNNEISEKSEIFDDQFSVERPDGSNFTLKIRSTKLEDSAMYFCASPPGSNYGYTFGSGTRLTVV.

Written as DNA, the CDR3 is TGTGCCAGCAGTTTAGCCAGTAATAATTCACCCCTCCACTTT. Protein: CASSLASNNSPLHF. The chain employs TRBV27 and TRBJ1-6; unclear D gene. V lost 2 bases and J 5 bases, leaving 7 bases between the germline ends. The CDR3 extends over 14 amino acids. Germline CDR1 and CDR2: MNHEY and SMNVEV (reference sequence).

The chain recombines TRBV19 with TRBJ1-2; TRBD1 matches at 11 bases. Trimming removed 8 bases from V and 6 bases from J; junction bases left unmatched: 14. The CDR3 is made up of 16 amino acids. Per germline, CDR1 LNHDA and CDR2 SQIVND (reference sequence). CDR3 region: CASRGGQGEVRHGYTF. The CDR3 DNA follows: TGTGCCAGTCGAGGGGGACAGGGGGAAGTTCGTCATGGCTACACCTTC.